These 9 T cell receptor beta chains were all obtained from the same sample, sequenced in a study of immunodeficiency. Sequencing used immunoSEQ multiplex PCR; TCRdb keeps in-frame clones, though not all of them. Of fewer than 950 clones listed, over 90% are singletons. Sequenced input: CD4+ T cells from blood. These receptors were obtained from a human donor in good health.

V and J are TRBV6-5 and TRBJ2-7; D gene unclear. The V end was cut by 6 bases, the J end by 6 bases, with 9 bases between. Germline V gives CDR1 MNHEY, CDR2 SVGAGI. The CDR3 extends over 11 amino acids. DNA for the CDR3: TGTGCCAGCAGGCTCTGGGGCGAGCAGTACTTC. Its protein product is CASRLWGEQYF.

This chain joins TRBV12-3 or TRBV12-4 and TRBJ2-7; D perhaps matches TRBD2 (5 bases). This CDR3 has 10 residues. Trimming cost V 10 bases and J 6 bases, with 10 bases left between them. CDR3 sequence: CATRRGEQYF. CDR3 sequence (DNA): TGTGCCACCCGCCGGGGCGAGCAGTACTTC.

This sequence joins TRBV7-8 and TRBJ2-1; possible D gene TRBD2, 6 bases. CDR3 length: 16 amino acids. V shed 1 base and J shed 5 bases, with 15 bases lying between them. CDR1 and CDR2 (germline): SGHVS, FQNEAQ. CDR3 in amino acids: CASSLDGGYSDNEQFF. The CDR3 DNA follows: TGTGCCAGCAGCTTAGATGGGGGGTATAGCGACAATGAGCAGTTCTTC. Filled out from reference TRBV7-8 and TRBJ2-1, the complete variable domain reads GAGVSQSPRYKVAKRGQDVALRCDPISGHVSLFWYQQALGQGPEFLTYFQNEAQLDKSGLPSDRFFAERPEGSVSTLKIQRTQQEDSAVYLCASSLDGGYSDNEQFFGPGTRLTVL.

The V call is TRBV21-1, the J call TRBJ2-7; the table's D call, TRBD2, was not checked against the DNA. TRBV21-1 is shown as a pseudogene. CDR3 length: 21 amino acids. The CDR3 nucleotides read TGTGCCAGCAGCCCTCAAACAACTAGCGGGGGCCGTGAAAAACCGACCTACGAGCAGTACTTC. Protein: CASSPQTTSGGREKPTYEQYF.

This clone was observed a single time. The CDR3 spells CASSDIPGAGDTQYF. DNA for the CDR3: TGTGCCAGCAGTGATATTCCCGGGGCCGGAGATACGCAGTATTTT. The V call is TRBV6-1, the J call TRBJ2-3; D may match TRBD1 or TRBD2 (5 bases each). V shed 3 bases and J shed 5 bases, with 15 bases lying between them. The CDR3 is made up of 15 amino acids. CDR1 and CDR2 (germline): MNHNS, SASEGT.

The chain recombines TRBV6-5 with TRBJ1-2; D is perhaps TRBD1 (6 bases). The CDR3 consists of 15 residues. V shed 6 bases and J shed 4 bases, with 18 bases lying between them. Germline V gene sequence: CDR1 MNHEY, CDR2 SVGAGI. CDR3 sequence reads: CASRPSTVGGYGYTF. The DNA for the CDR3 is TGTGCCAGCAGGCCCTCTACGGTAGGGGGCTATGGCTACACCTTC.

The CDR3 region has the DNA TGCAGCGTTGAAGATCAGGGGGGAGAGCAGTACTTC. Residues: CSVEDQGGEQYF. The gene calls are TRBV29-1 and TRBJ2-7; possibly TRBD1 for D (7 bases). With 0 bases removed from V and 7 bases from J, the gap between germline ends came to 10 bases. The CDR3 is made up of 12 amino acids. Per the germline V gene, CDR1 is SQVTM and CDR2 is ANQGSEA.

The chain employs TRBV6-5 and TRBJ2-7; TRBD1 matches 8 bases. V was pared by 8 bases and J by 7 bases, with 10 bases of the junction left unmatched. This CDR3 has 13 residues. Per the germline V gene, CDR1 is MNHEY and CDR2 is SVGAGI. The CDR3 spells CASGGQAKIEQYF. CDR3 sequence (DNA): TGTGCCAGCGGGGGACAGGCGAAAATAGAGCAGTACTTC.

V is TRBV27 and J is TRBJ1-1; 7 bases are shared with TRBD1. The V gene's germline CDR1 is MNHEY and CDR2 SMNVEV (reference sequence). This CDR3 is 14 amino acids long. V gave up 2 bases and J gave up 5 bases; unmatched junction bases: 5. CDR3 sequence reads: CASSLEGALTEAFF. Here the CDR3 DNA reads TGTGCCAGCAGTTTAGAGGGGGCCCTAACTGAAGCTTTCTTT.